Shown below are 10 T cell receptor beta chains from a single sample sequenced in a study of blood T cell repertoires in COVID-19. This table comes from immunoSEQ multiplex PCR, and its TCRdb copy is limited to in-frame clones, with some not included. The sample consists of about 160,000 clones, roughly 90% of them appearing once. The specimen was peripheral blood. The source of these receptors is a man aged 55 to 70 with acute or convalescent COVID-19.

This clone has ten or more counts. This chain links TRBV6-6 with TRBJ2-7, with 10 bases lining up with TRBD2. CDR1 and CDR2 (germline): MNHNY, SVGAGI (reference sequence). This CDR3 contains 15 residues. The junction had 13 bases not matched to a gene; V was cut back by 8 bases and J by 6 bases. Written as DNA, the CDR3 is TGTGCCAGCGTCCCCCGGGAAGCGGGGGGGCGCGAGCAGTACTTC. Translating it yields CASVPREAGGREQYF.

The chain carries TRBV6-1 and TRBJ1-2; tentatively, D is TRBD1 (6 bases). The CDR3 loop spans 15 amino acids. V lost 4 bases to trimming and J lost 4 bases, with 16 bases between them. Germline assignment: CDR1 MNHNS and CDR2 SASEGT. CDR3 DNA: TGTGCCAGCAGTGCAGCGGACAGCAGCCTCTATGGCTACACCTTC. Translating it yields CASSAADSSLYGYTF.

The gene calls are TRBV21-1 and TRBJ1-6; TRBD1, the table's D call, lacks a check against the DNA. TRBV21-1 is a pseudogene. The CDR3 is made up of 15 amino acids. CDR3 in DNA: TGTGCCAGCATATTACAGGGCCTTTATAATTCACCCCTCCACTTT. Translation: CASILQGLYNSPLHF.

This sequence joins TRBV2 and TRBJ2-1, with a tentative D call TRBD1 (6 bases). V dropped 2 bases and J dropped 15 bases, with 14 bases sitting between them. Per the germline V gene, CDR1 is SNHLY and CDR2 is FYNNEI. The CDR3 runs to 12 residues. The CDR3 sequence is CASSEMGAVAFF. CDR3 bases: TGTGCCAGCAGTGAAATGGGGGCCGTTGCGTTCTTC.

The chain couples TRBV19 to TRBJ2-3; 7 nucleotides align to TRBD2. Germline V gene sequence: CDR1 LNHDA, CDR2 SQIVND (reference sequence). This CDR3 is built from 15 residues. V lost 1 base to trimming and J lost 2 bases; unmatched junction nucleotides: 3. The CDR3 coding sequence is TGTGCCAGTAGTATAGGGGGGGGATTCACAGATACGCAGTATTTT. It yields the protein CASSIGGGFTDTQYF. The entire variable domain, with the rest obtained from reference TRBV19 and TRBJ2-3, is as follows: DGGITQSPKYLFRKEGQNVTLSCEQNLNHDAMYWYRQDPGQGLRLIYYSQIVNDFQKGDIAEGYSVSREKKESFPLTVTSAQKNPTAFYLCASSIGGGFTDTQYFGPGTRLTVL.

The chain links TRBV5-1 to TRBJ1-1; weak D call: TRBD1 (6 bases). Trimming stripped 4 bases from V and 1 base from J, with 11 bases between. This CDR3 region has 14 residues. Germline loops: CDR1 SGHRS, CDR2 YFSETQ. CDR3 sequence (DNA): TGCGCCAGCAGCCCAGGGGTTCGGAACACTGAAGCTTTCTTT. Amino acid sequence: CASSPGVRNTEAFF. Using reference TRBV5-1 and TRBJ1-1 for the parts outside the CDR3, the full variable domain is KAGVTQTPRYLIKTRGQQVTLSCSPISGHRSVSWYQQTPGQGLQFLFEYFSETQRNKGNFPGRFSGRQFSNSRSEMNVSTLELGDSALYLCASSPGVRNTEAFFGQGTRLTVV.

The V gene is TRBV5-4, the J gene TRBJ2-7; 7 bases match TRBD2. The ends lost 0 bases at V and 1 base at J; junction bases unmatched: 4. This CDR3 spans 15 amino acids. Germline V CDR1 and CDR2: SGHNT, YYREEE (reference sequence). Here the CDR3 reads CASSLERGPSYEQYF. CDR3 DNA: TGTGCCAGCAGCTTGGAGCGGGGCCCATCCTACGAGCAGTACTTC.

V and J are TRBV27 and TRBJ1-1; D is uncertain. The CDR3 runs to 15 residues. Between the trimmed V and J ends, which lost 6 bases and 3 bases, there was a span of 17 bases. Germline V gene lookup returns CDR1 MNHEY and CDR2 SMNVEV (reference sequence). CDR3 bases: TGTGCCAGCAGCCCCGAGGACGGGAGGGACACTGAAGCTTTCTTT. Amino acid sequence: CASSPEDGRDTEAFF.

Of note for this clone: Other DNA sequences of this sample code for an identical CDR3. V is TRBV7-2 and J is TRBJ1-6; possible D gene TRBD1, 5 bases. The V and J ends lost 1 base and 9 bases respectively, with 10 bases between them. The CDR3 contains 14 residues. Germline assignment: CDR1 SGHTA and CDR2 FQGNSA. The CDR3 sequence: CASSLGQGGSPLHF. As DNA, the CDR3 is TGTGCCAGCAGCTTAGGTCAGGGAGGTTCACCCCTCCACTTT.

This rearrangement joins TRBV2 to TRBJ1-1; the D gene is possibly TRBD1 (5 bases). The ends were cut back, 3 bases at V and 3 bases at J, with 17 bases in the middle. Germline assignment: CDR1 SNHLY and CDR2 FYNNEI. The length of the CDR3 is 16 residues. CDR3 sequence reads: CASSDYHRFGDTEAFF. CDR3 DNA: TGTGCCAGCAGTGACTATCACAGGTTTGGGGACACTGAAGCTTTCTTT.